This T cell receptor (beta chain) was identified during a study of blood T cell repertoires in COVID-19. Only in-frame clones appear in the TCRdb table, and some are missing; sequencing was by immunoSEQ multiplex PCR. Of more than 14,000 clones detected, approximately 86% appear once; the ten largest clones hold around 16%. Per germline, CDR1 SGHRS and CDR2 YFSETQ. CDR3 length: 14 amino acids. V lost 5 bases to trimming and J lost 4 bases; unmatched junction nucleotides: 5. The clonotype originates from a human donor in a cohort sampled during active COVID-19. This chain uses TRBV5-1 with TRBJ2-1, with TRBD1 identical over 8 bases. The sequencing input was peripheral blood. The CDR3 reads CASSRTGNYNEQFF. The CDR3 DNA reads TGCGCCAGCAGTCGGACAGGGAATTACAATGAGCAGTTCTTC.